Listed here are 12 T cell receptor beta chains from one sample, sequenced in a study of T cell responses to AZD1222 COVID-19 vaccine listed by TCRdb under 2021. Library prep was done by the immunoSEQ multiplex PCR assay. TCRdb's version of the immuneACCESS table is confined to in-frame rearrangements and falls short of the full clone set. An unresolved V gene accounts for under half of the shortfall where checked; the remainder is of unknown origin. The sample contains some 120,000 clones, approximately 83% of them found a single time. The ten largest account for approximately 1.7% of the sample. The sample's time point label, decoded: baseline before first vaccination. Sequences were derived from peripheral blood, sampled on day 0 of AZD1222 vaccination. The origin of the receptors is an adult in good health.

The table lists this clone with a few counts. This CDR3 is CASSGYRARYNEQFF. The CDR3 DNA reads TGTGCCAGCAGCGGATACAGGGCCCGCTACAATGAGCAGTTCTTC. This chain uses TRBV5-6 with TRBJ2-1; tentative D call: TRBD1 (6 bases). Germline V CDR1 and CDR2: SGHDT, YYEEEE. V gave up 4 bases and J gave up 3 bases, with 14 bases separating them. The CDR3 contains 15 residues. Filled out from reference TRBV5-6 and TRBJ2-1, the complete variable domain reads DAGVTQSPTHLIKTRGQQVTLRCSPKSGHDTVSWYQQALGQGPQFIFQYYEEEERQRGNFPDRFSGHQFPNYSSELNVNALLLGDSALYLCASSGYRARYNEQFFGPGTRLTVL.

The rearrangement uses TRBV7-3 and TRBJ1-4; D may be TRBD1 (5 bases). The ends were cut back, 4 bases at V and 5 bases at J, with 8 bases in the middle. The CDR3 is 13 amino acids. Germline V gene sequence: CDR1 SGHTA, CDR2 FQGTGA. For the CDR3, the DNA is TGTGCCAGCAGCTCCGGGGCAAATGAAAAACTGTTTTTT. Its protein product is CASSSGANEKLFF.

The chain uses TRBV27 and TRBJ1-1; D remains ambiguous. Between the trimmed V and J ends, which lost 0 bases and 5 bases, there was a span of 7 bases. The CDR3 extends over 13 amino acids. Germline CDR1 is MNHEY and CDR2 is SMNVEV (reference sequence). CDR3 DNA: TGTGCCAGCAGTTTATCATTGGGAACTGAAGCTTTCTTT. Its protein is CASSLSLGTEAFF.

The chain carries TRBV5-6 and TRBJ1-1; D may be TRBD1 (5 bases). Germline V gives CDR1 SGHDT, CDR2 YYEEEE. The V end lost 4 bases, the J end lost 5 bases, and 21 bases lay between the germline ends. The CDR3 consists of 16 residues. The chain's CDR3 is CASSLGTLERRTEAFF. DNA of the CDR3: TGTGCCAGCAGCCTCGGGACCCTCGAACGGAGGACTGAAGCTTTCTTT.

V gene TRBV29-1 combines with J gene TRBJ2-1; D unresolved. V was trimmed by 5 bases and J by 0 bases, leaving 17 bases between them. The V gene's germline CDR1 is SQVTM and CDR2 ANQGSEA. This CDR3 is built from 16 residues. The CDR3 region is CSVTDLAVSSYNEQFF. The DNA of the CDR3 is TGCAGCGTTACCGACCTTGCCGTGAGCTCCTACAATGAGCAGTTCTTC.

This clone was seen just once. The chain joins TRBV18 to TRBJ2-1, with 12 bases fitting TRBD1. The V gene's germline CDR1 is KGHSH and CDR2 LQKENI. V lost 2 bases to trimming and J lost 10 bases; unmatched junction nucleotides: 3. The CDR3 covers 14 residues. The DNA for the CDR3 is TGTGCCAGCTCACCAGCCGGGACAGGGGGCGAGCAGTTCTTC. Amino acid sequence: CASSPAGTGGEQFF.

This clone showed up just once. The chain is built from TRBV7-8 and TRBJ1-1; 9 bases agree with TRBD1. Per germline, CDR1 SGHVS and CDR2 FQNEAQ. V dropped 5 bases and J dropped 6; count of bases not matched to a gene: 7. This CDR3 comprises 14 residues. DNA for the CDR3: TGTGCCAGCAGCGGGGACAGGGCTGTCGCTGAAGCTTTCTTT. This translates into CASSGDRAVAEAFF.

This chain joins TRBV3-1 (or the pseudogene TRBV3-2) and TRBJ1-2; no reliable D call. The germline CDR1 and CDR2 sequences are LGHDT and YNNKEL (reference sequence). Trimming removed 3 bases at V and 8 bases at J, with 13 bases between. The CDR3 contains 13 residues. The CDR3 here is CASSHLNSGGYTF. In nucleotides, the CDR3 is TGTGCCAGCAGCCATTTAAACTCGGGCGGCTACACCTTC.

This chain links TRBV6-6 with TRBJ1-5, with D possibly matching TRBD1 (5 bases). V shed 0 bases and J shed 4 bases, with 7 bases lying between them. Germline V CDR1 and CDR2: MNHNY, SVGAGI (reference sequence). This CDR3 contains 14 residues. Here the CDR3 reads CASSYSGGNQPQHF. The DNA of the CDR3 is TGTGCCAGCAGTTACTCCGGGGGTAATCAGCCCCAGCATTTT.

As DNA, the CDR3 is TGCAGCGTTGAGGTGACAGTGAACACTGAAGCTTTCTTT. Translation gives CSVEVTVNTEAFF. The genes are TRBV29-1 and TRBJ1-1; weak D call: TRBD1 (5 bases). CDR1 and CDR2 (germline): SQVTM, ANQGSEA. Trimming stripped 3 bases from V and 0 bases from J, with 8 bases between. The CDR3 is 13 amino acids.

The chain joins TRBV6-2 or TRBV6-3 to TRBJ1-5; D perhaps matches TRBD1 (6 bases). V lost 2 bases and J lost 7, with 12 bases in between. The germline V gene has CDR1 MNHEY and CDR2 SVGEGT. The CDR3 covers 14 residues. CDR3 DNA sequence: TGTGCCAGCAGTTACACGGGGGCTCGACAGCCCCAGCATTTT. Protein: CASSYTGARQPQHF.

The genes are TRBV28 and TRBJ2-1, with 7 positions matching TRBD2. The junction had 13 bases not matched to a gene; V was cut back by 8 bases and J by 6 bases. This CDR3 spans 15 amino acids. Per the germline V gene, CDR1 is MDHEN and CDR2 is SYDVKM. Written as DNA, the CDR3 is TGTGCCAGCGGACTACCGGGACTAACTGTCAATGAGCAGTTCTTC. This translates into CASGLPGLTVNEQFF.